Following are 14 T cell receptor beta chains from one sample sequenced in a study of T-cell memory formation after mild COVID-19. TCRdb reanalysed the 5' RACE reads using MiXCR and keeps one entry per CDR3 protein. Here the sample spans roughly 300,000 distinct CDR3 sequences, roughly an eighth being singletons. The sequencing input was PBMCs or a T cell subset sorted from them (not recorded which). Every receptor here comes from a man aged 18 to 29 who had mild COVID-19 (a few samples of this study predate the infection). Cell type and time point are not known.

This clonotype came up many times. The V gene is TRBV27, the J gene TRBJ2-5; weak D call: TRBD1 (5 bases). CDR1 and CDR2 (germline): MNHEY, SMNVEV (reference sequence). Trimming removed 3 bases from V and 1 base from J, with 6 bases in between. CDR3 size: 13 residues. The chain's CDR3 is CASSLDIQETQYF. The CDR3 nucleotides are TGTGCCAGCAGTTTGGACATCCAAGAGACCCAGTACTTC.

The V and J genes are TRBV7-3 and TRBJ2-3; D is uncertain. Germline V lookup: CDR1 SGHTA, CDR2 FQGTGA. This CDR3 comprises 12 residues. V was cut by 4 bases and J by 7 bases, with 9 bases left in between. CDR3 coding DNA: TGTGCCAGCAGCTCAGGCTCGAATACGCAGTATTTT. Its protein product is CASSSGSNTQYF.

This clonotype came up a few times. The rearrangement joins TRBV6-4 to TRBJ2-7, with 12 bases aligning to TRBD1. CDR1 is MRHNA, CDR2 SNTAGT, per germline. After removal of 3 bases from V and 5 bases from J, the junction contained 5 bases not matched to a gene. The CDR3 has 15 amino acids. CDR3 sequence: CASSESGTGGHEQYF. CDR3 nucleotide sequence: TGTGCCAGCAGTGAATCCGGGACAGGGGGCCACGAGCAGTACTTC.

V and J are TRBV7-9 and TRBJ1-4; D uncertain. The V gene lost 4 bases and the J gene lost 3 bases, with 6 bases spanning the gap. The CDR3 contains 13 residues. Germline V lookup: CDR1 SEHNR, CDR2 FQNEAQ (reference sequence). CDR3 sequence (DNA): TGTGCCAGCAGCTCTCACGCTAATGAAAAACTGTTTTTT. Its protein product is CASSSHANEKLFF.

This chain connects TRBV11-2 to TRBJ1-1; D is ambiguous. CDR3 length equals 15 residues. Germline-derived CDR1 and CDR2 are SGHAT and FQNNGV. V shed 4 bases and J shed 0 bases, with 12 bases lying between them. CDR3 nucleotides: TGTGCCAGCAGCTCGCAACTTGCCATGAACACTGAAGCTTTCTTT. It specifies CASSSQLAMNTEAFF.

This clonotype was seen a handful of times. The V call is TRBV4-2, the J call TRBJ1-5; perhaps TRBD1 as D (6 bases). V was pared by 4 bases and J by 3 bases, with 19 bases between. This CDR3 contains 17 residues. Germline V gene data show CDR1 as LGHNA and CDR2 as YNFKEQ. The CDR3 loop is CASSPGAGAGFNQPQHF. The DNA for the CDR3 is TGTGCCAGCAGCCCGGGGGCAGGGGCAGGTTTCAATCAGCCCCAGCATTTT.

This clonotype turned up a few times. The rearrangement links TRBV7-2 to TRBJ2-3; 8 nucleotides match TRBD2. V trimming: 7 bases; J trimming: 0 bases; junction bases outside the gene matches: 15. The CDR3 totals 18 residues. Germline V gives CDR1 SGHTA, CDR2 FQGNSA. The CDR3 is CASTRASSGESSTDTQYF. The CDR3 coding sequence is TGTGCCAGCACAAGGGCTAGTAGCGGGGAATCTAGCACAGATACGCAGTATTTT.

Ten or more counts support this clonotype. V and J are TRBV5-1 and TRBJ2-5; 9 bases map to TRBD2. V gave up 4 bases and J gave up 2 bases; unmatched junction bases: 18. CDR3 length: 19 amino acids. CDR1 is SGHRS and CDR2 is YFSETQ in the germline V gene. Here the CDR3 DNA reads TGCGCCAGCAGCCCCCCCATAACCCTTAGCGGGGGAGGTCAAGAGACCCAGTACTTC. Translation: CASSPPITLSGGGQETQYF.

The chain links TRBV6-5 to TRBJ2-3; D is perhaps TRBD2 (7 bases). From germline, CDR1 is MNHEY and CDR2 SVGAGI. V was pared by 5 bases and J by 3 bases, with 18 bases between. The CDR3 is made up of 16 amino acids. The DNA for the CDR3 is TGTGCCAGCAGTCCCCCCGGGGGGCCGGGGACAGATACGCAGTATTTT. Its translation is CASSPPGGPGTDTQYF.

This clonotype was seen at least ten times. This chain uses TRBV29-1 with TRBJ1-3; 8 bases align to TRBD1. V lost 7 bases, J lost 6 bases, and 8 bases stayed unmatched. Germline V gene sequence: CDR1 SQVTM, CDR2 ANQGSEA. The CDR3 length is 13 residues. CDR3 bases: TGCAGCGCCGGCGGACAGGGCGCAAACACCATATATTTT. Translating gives CSAGGQGANTIYF.

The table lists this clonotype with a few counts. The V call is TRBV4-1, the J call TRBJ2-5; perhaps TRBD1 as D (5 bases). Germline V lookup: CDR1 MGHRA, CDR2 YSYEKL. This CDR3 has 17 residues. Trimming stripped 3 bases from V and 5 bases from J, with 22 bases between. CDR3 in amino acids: CASSHVLIWGGRETQYF. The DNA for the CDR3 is TGCGCCAGCAGCCACGTTCTCATATGGGGCGGTCGGGAGACCCAGTACTTC.

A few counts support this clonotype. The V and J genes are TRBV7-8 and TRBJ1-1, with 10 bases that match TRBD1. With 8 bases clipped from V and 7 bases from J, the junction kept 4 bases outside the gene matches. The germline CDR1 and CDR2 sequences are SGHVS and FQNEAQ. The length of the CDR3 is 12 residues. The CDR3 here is CASLTGGSEAFF. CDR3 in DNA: TGTGCCAGCCTGACAGGGGGCAGTGAAGCTTTCTTT.

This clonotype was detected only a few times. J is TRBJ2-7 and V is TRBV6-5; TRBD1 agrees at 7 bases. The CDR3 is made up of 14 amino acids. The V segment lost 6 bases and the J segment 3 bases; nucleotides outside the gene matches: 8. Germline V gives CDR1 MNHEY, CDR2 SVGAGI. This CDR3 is CASSRTGADYEQYF. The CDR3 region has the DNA TGTGCCAGCAGCCGGACAGGCGCTGACTACGAGCAGTACTTC.

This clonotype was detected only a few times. CDR3 amino acids: CASSLFPGEGGYEQYF. The CDR3 bases are TGTGCCAGCAGTTTATTTCCCGGGGAAGGGGGCTACGAGCAGTACTTC. V gene TRBV27 combines with J gene TRBJ2-7; D might be TRBD1 (6 bases). The CDR3 consists of 16 residues. Between the trimmed V and J ends, which lost 1 base and 3 bases, there was a span of 16 bases. Germline-derived CDR1 and CDR2 are MNHEY and SMNVEV (reference sequence).